This T cell receptor (beta chain) is drawn from a study of T cell responses to AZD1222 COVID-19 vaccine. Clones were read by immunoSEQ multiplex PCR, and TCRdb kept only the in-frame ones, dropping some. This sample has roughly 200,000 clones, with approximately 91% found just once. The ends were cut back, 3 bases at V and 10 bases at J, with 13 bases in the middle. Germline assignment: CDR1 GTSNPN and CDR2 SVGIG (reference sequence). The CDR3 contains 13 residues. The material was peripheral blood, obtained 28 days after the second AZD1222 dose. The sequence was collected from an adult who received the AZD1222 COVID-19 vaccine. J is TRBJ1-6 and V is TRBV30, with a tentative D call TRBD1 (6 bases). CDR3 loop: CAWSRGGRSPLHF. The CDR3 DNA follows: TGTGCCTGGAGCCGGGGGGGCCGGTCACCCCTCCACTTT.